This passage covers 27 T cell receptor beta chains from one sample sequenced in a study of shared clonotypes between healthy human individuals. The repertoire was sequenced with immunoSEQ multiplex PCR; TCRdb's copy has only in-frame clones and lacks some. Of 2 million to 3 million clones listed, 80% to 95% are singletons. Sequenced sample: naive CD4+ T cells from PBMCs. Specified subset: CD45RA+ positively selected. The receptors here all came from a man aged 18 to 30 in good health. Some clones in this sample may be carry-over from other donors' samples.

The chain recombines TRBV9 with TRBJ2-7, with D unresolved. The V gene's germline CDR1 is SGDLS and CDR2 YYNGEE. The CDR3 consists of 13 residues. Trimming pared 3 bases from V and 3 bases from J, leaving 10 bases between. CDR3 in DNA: TGTGCCAGCAGCGCTACAGAGAACTACGAGCAGTACTTC. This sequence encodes CASSATENYEQYF. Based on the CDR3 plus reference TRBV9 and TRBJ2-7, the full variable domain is DSGVTQTPKHLITATGQRVTLRCSPRSGDLSVYWYQQSLDQGLQFLIQYYNGEERAKGNILERFSAQQFPDLHSELNLSSLELGDSALYFCASSATENYEQYFGPGTRLTVT.

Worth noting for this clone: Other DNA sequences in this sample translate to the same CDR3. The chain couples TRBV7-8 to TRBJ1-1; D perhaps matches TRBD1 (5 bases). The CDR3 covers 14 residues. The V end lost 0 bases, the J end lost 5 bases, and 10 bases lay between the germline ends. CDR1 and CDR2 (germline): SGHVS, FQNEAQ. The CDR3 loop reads CASSLAGGLTEAFF. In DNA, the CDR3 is TGTGCCAGCAGCTTAGCGGGGGGTCTGACTGAAGCTTTCTTT. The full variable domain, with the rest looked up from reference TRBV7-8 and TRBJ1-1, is GAGVSQSPRYKVAKRGQDVALRCDPISGHVSLFWYQQALGQGPEFLTYFQNEAQLDKSGLPSDRFFAERPEGSVSTLKIQRTQQEDSAVYLCASSLAGGLTEAFFGQGTRLTVV.

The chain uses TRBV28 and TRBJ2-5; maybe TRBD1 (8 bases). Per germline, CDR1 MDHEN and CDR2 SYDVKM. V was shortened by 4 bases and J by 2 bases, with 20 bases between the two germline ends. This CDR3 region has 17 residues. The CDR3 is CASSSQGAGTIQETQYF. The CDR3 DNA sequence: TGTGCCAGCAGTTCTCAGGGGGCCGGGACTATACAAGAGACCCAGTACTTC.

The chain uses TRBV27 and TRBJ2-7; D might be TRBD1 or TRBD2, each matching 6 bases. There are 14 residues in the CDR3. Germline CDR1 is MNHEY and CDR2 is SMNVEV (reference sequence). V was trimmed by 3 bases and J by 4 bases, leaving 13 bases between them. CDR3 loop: CASSFGGGPYEQYF. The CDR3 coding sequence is TGTGCCAGCAGTTTTGGAGGGGGACCGTACGAGCAGTACTTC.

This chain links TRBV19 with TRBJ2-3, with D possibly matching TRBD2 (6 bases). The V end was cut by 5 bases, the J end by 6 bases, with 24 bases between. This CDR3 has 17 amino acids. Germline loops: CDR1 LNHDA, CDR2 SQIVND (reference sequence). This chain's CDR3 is CASSPITTRRVGDTQYF. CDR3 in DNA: TGTGCCAGTAGTCCCATTACTACTAGGAGGGTAGGGGATACGCAGTATTTT.

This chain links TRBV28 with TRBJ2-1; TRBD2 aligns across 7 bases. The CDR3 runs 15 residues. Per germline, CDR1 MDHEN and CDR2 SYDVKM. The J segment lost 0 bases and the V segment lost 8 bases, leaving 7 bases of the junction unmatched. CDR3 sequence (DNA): TGTGCCAGCCGATTTAGCGGGCCCTCCTACAATGAGCAGTTCTTC. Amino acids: CASRFSGPSYNEQFF.

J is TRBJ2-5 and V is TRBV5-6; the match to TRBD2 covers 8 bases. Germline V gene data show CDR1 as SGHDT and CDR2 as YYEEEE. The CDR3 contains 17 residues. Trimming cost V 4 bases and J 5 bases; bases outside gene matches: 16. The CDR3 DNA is TGTGCCAGCAGCCCCGGTGGGGGCGGGAGGAGGAGGGAGACCCAGTACTTC. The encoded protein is CASSPGGGGRRRETQYF.

This CDR3 reads CASSPRTHYNSPLHF. As DNA, the CDR3 is TGTGCCAGCAGTCCCCGGACACACTATAATTCACCCCTCCACTTT. The chain joins TRBV27 to TRBJ1-6; a possible D gene is TRBD1 (5 bases). Germline lookup yields CDR1 MNHEY and CDR2 SMNVEV (reference sequence). V was pared by 5 bases and J by 3 bases, with 11 bases between. The CDR3 totals 15 residues.

Here the CDR3 reads CASTTRGGGDEQFF. The CDR3 nucleotides are TGTGCCAGCACCACAAGAGGGGGAGGGGATGAGCAGTTCTTC. The chain carries TRBV2 and TRBJ2-1, with a tentative D call TRBD2 (7 bases). This CDR3 is built from 14 residues. CDR1 SNHLY and CDR2 FYNNEI come from the germline V gene. The V end was cut by 7 bases, the J end by 8 bases, with 18 bases between.

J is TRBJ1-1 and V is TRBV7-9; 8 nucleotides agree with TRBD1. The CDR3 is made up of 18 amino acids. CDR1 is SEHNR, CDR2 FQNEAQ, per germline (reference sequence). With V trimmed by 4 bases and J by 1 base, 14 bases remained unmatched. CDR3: CASSSTPRDRFTNTEAFF. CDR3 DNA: TGTGCCAGCAGCTCGACCCCCCGGGACAGGTTCACGAACACTGAAGCTTTCTTT.

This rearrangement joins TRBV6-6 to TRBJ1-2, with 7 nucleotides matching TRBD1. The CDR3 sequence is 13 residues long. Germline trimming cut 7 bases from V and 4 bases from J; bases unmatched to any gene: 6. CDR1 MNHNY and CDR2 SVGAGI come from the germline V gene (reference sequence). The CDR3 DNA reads TGTGCCAGCATCGGGGGGACAGTCTATGGCTACACCTTC. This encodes CASIGGTVYGYTF.

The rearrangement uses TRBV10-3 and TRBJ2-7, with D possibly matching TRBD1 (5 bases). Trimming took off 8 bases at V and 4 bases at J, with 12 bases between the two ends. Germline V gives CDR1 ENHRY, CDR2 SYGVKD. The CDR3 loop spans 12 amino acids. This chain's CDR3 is CAICRVLYEQYF. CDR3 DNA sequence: TGTGCCATCTGCAGGGTTCTATACGAGCAGTACTTC.

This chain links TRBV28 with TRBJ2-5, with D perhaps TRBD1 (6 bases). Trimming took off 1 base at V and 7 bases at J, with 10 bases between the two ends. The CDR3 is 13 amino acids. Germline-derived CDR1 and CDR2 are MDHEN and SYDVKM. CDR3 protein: CASSLSGDGTQYF. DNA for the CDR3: TGTGCCAGCAGTTTATCAGGGGACGGGACCCAGTACTTC.

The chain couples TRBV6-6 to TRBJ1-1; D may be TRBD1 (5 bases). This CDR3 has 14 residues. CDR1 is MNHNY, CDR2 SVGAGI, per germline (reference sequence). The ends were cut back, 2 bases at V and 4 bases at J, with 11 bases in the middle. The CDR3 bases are TGTGCCAGCAGTTACGAGTCAGGGACCACTGAAGCTTTCTTT. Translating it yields CASSYESGTTEAFF.

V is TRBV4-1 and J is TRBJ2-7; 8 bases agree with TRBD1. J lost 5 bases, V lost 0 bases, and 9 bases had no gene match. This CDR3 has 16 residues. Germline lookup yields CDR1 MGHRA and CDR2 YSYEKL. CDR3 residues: CASSQEVDRGRDEQYF. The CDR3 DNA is TGCGCCAGCAGCCAAGAAGTCGACAGGGGCCGGGACGAGCAGTACTTC.

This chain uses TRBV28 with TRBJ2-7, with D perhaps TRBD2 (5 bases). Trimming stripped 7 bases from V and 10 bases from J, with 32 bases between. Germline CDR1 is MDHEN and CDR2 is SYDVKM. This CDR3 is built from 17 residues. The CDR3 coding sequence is TGTGCCAGCACCCCCCCCCAACCCGAGGGCGGGTCCGTTAGTCAGTACTTC. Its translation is CASTPPQPEGGSVSQYF.

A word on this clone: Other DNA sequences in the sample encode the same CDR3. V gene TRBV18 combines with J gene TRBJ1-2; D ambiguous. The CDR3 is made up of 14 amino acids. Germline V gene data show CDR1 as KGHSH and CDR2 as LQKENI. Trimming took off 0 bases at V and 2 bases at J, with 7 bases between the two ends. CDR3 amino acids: CASSPPGRNYGYTF. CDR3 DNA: TGTGCCAGCTCACCACCGGGAAGGAACTATGGCTACACCTTC.

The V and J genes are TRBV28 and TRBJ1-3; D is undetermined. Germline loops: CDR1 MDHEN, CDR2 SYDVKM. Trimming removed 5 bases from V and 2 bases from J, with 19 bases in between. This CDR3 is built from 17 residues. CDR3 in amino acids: CASSPSVYPRTGNTIYF. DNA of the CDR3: TGTGCCAGCAGTCCCTCCGTTTATCCTCGGACTGGAAACACCATATATTTT.

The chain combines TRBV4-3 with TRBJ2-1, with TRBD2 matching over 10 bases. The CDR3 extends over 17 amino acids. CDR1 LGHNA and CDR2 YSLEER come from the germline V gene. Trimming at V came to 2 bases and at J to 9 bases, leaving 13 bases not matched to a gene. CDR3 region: CASSQIPGLAGVVEQFF. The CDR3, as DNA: TGCGCCAGCAGCCAAATCCCGGGGCTAGCGGGAGTAGTTGAGCAGTTCTTC.

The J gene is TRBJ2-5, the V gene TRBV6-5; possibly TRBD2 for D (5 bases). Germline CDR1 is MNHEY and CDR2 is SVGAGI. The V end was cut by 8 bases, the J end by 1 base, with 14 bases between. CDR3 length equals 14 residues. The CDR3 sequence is CASYRGGAQETQYF. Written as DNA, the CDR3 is TGTGCCAGCTACCGCGGAGGAGCCCAAGAGACCCAGTACTTC.

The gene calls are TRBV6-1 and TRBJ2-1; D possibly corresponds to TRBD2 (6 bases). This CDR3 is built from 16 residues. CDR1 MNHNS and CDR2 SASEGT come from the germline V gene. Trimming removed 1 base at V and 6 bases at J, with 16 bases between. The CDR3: CASSEVGTPRFNEQFF. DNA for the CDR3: TGTGCCAGCAGTGAAGTAGGGACTCCGAGGTTCAATGAGCAGTTCTTC.

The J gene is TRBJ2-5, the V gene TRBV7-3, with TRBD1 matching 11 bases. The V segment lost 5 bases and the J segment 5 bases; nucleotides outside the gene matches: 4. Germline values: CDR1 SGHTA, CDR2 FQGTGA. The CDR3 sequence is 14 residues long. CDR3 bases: TGTGCCAGCAGCACCGGGACAGGGGGGGAGACCCAGTACTTC. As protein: CASSTGTGGETQYF. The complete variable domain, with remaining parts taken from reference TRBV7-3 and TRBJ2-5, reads GAGVSQTPSNKVTEKGKYVELRCDPISGHTALYWYRQSLGQGPEFLIYFQGTGAADDSGLPNDRFFAVRPEGSVSTLKIQRTERGDSAVYLCASSTGTGGETQYFGPGTRLLVL.

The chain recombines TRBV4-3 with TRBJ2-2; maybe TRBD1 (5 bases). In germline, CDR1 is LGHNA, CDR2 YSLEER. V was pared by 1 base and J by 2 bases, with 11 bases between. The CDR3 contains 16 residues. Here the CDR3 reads CASSQVGRANTGELFF. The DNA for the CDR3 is TGCGCCAGCAGCCAAGTTGGCAGGGCTAACACCGGGGAGCTGTTTTTT.

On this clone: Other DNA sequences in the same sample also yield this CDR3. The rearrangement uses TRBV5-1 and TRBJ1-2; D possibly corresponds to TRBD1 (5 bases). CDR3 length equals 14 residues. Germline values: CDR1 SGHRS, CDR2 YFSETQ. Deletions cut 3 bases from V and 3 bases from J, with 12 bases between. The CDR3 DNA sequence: TGCGCCAGCAGCTCCACTACAGGAGACTATGGCTACACCTTC. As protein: CASSSTTGDYGYTF. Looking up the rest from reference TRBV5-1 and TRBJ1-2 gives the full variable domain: KAGVTQTPRYLIKTRGQQVTLSCSPISGHRSVSWYQQTPGQGLQFLFEYFSETQRNKGNFPGRFSGRQFSNSRSEMNVSTLELGDSALYLCASSSTTGDYGYTFGSGTRLTVV.

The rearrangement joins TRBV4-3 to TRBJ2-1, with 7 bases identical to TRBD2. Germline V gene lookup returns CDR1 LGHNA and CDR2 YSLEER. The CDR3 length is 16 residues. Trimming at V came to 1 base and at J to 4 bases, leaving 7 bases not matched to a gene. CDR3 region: CASSQAGEGAYNEQFF. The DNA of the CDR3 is TGCGCCAGCAGCCAAGCCGGGGAGGGAGCGTACAATGAGCAGTTCTTC.

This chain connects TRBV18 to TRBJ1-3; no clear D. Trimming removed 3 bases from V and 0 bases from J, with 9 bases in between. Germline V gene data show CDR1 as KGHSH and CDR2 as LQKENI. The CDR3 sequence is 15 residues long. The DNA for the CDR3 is TGTGCCAGCTCACCCATGGGCAGCTCTGGAAACACCATATATTTT. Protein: CASSPMGSSGNTIYF.

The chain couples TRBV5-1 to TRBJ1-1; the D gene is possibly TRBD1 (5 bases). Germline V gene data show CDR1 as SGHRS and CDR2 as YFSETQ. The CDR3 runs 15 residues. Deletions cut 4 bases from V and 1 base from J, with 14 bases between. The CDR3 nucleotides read TGCGCCAGCAGCGCCTCAGGGTTTAAGAACACTGAAGCTTTCTTT. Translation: CASSASGFKNTEAFF.